The entry that follows covers one T cell receptor (beta chain) sequence. The source of the sample is a study of T cell responses to AZD1222 COVID-19 vaccine. This table comes from immunoSEQ multiplex PCR, and its TCRdb copy is limited to in-frame clones, with some not included. The sample shows around 140,000 clones, around 90% of them seen only once. The germline V gene encodes CDR1 LNHNV and CDR2 YYDKDF (reference sequence). Trimming cost V 5 bases and J 7 bases, with 5 bases left between them. The CDR3 is 11 amino acids. This TCR was sampled from an adult who received the AZD1222 COVID-19 vaccine. This material consisted of peripheral blood, taken 28 days after the second AZD1222 dose. The rearrangement links TRBV15 to TRBJ1-4, with no clear D. The CDR3 bases are TGTGCCACCAGCGCTAGTGAAAAACTGTTTTTT. Protein: CATSASEKLFF.